Each of the 15 T cell receptor beta chains below was sequenced from the same sample in a study of blood T cell repertoires in COVID-19 (dated by TCRdb to 2018 to 2021). Libraries were prepared through the immunoSEQ multiplex PCR assay. What TCRdb holds here is the immuneACCESS table cut down to in-frame rearrangements. Part of the clones is not present; checked against another copy, under half of the missing clones reflect an unresolved V gene, and the others are unexplained. The sample data list 200,000 to 250,000 clones, and roughly four fifths of these were observed just once. The top ten clones comprise under 2% of the sample. Sequences were obtained from PBMCs or T cells enriched from blood (not recorded which). All receptors come from a man in his sixties who had recovered from COVID-19.

The J gene is TRBJ2-7, the V gene TRBV27, with 10 bases that match TRBD1. The V gene end was trimmed by 6 bases and the J gene end by 7 bases; junction bases not matched to a gene: 15. From germline, CDR1 is MNHEY and CDR2 SMNVEV (reference sequence). The CDR3 sequence is 16 residues long. CDR3 region: CASSLTPLTGGWEQYF. In nucleotides, the CDR3 is TGTGCCAGCAGCCTTACCCCCCTGACAGGGGGCTGGGAGCAGTACTTC.

The V gene is TRBV12-3 or TRBV12-4, the J gene TRBJ1-2; perhaps TRBD1 as D (5 bases). The V end was cut by 1 base, the J end by 5 bases, with 8 bases between. This CDR3 spans 13 amino acids. The CDR3 reads CASSLVGHYGYTF. DNA for the CDR3: TGTGCCAGCAGTTTAGTCGGACATTATGGCTACACCTTC.

DNA of the CDR3: TGTGCCAGTAGTCTAGTGGTAGCTAACTATGGCTACACCTTC. It codes for CASSLVVANYGYTF. V usage is TRBV19 and J usage is TRBJ1-2, with no clear D. The CDR3 loop spans 14 amino acids. The V and J ends lost 5 bases and 0 bases respectively, with 10 bases between them. Germline values: CDR1 LNHDA, CDR2 SQIVND (reference sequence).

In regard to this clone: This CDR3 is also generated by other DNA sequences in the sample. The V gene is TRBV7-2, the J gene TRBJ2-5, with 11 bases matching TRBD2. This CDR3 comprises 17 residues. Germline CDR1 is SGHTA and CDR2 is FQGNSA. With V trimmed by 3 bases and J by 5 bases, 11 bases remained unmatched. DNA of the CDR3: TGTGCCAGCAGCTTTCTAGCGGGGGGCGGGCGGTCGGAGACCCAGTACTTC. Amino acids: CASSFLAGGGRSETQYF.

This rearrangement joins TRBV5-1 to TRBJ1-6; D not resolved. CDR1 SGHRS and CDR2 YFSETQ come from the germline V gene. V was trimmed by 5 bases and J by 5 bases, leaving 8 bases between them. The CDR3 runs 13 residues. CDR3 protein: CASRTLDNSPLHF. The CDR3 DNA reads as TGCGCCAGCAGGACATTGGATAATTCACCCCTCCACTTT.

V gene TRBV6-2 or TRBV6-3 combines with J gene TRBJ2-2; D might be TRBD2 (5 bases). Germline CDR1 reads MNHEY; CDR2 reads SVGEGT. The CDR3 contains 18 residues. Trimming cost V 2 bases and J 4 bases, with 20 bases left between them. Here the CDR3 reads CASSYRAGGRVGTGELFF. The DNA of the CDR3 is TGTGCCAGCAGTTACCGGGCAGGAGGCCGGGTTGGCACCGGGGAGCTGTTTTTT.

V usage is TRBV13 and J usage is TRBJ1-2; 10 bases align to TRBD1. V lost 5 bases and J lost 1; bases outside the gene matches: 10. CDR1 is PRHDT, CDR2 FYEKMQ, per germline (reference sequence). The CDR3 runs to 17 residues. CDR3: CASSPTGWDRGNYGYTF. The CDR3 DNA follows: TGTGCCAGCAGCCCCACAGGTTGGGACAGGGGTAACTATGGCTACACCTTC.

The chain has TRBV11-2 and TRBJ1-3; tentative D call: TRBD1 (5 bases). CDR1 and CDR2 from the germline V gene are SGHAT and FQNNGV. The CDR3 spans 14 residues. Deletions cut 5 bases from V and 2 bases from J, with 10 bases between. CDR3 sequence (DNA): TGTGCCAGCAGCAAAGGGGTTGCTGGAAACACCATATATTTT. It yields the protein CASSKGVAGNTIYF.

This chain links TRBV11-3 with TRBJ2-1, with D unresolved. V dropped 1 base and J dropped 4 bases, with 5 bases sitting between them. Germline CDR1 reads SGHNT; CDR2 reads YENEEA. The CDR3 runs to 13 residues. CDR3 protein: CASSLVGYNEQFF. The CDR3 nucleotides read TGTGCCAGCAGCTTAGTCGGGTACAATGAGCAGTTCTTC.

The chain has TRBV2 and TRBJ1-3, with D tentatively TRBD1 (6 bases). V shed 4 bases and J shed 0 bases, with 13 bases lying between them. This CDR3 has 16 amino acids. Germline values: CDR1 SNHLY, CDR2 FYNNEI. CDR3: CASSVLGTRSGNTIYF. CDR3 coding DNA: TGTGCCAGCAGTGTACTTGGGACACGCTCTGGAAACACCATATATTTT.

This clone was observed a handful of times. V gene TRBV27 combines with J gene TRBJ2-7; 12 positions agree with TRBD1. Germline CDR1 reads MNHEY; CDR2 reads SMNVEV (reference sequence). CDR3 length equals 17 residues. Trimming took 4 bases from V and 3 from J; bases not matched to a gene: 10. The CDR3 DNA reads TGTGCCAGCAGTTCAGACGCCGGGACAGGGGGCGGCTACGAGCAGTACTTC. It yields the protein CASSSDAGTGGGYEQYF.

The V and J genes are TRBV11-2 and TRBJ1-3; 7 bases line up with TRBD1. The CDR3 extends over 17 amino acids. Germline V gene lookup returns CDR1 SGHAT and CDR2 FQNNGV. Losses at the gene ends were 7 bases for V and 1 base for J; bases not matched to a gene: 13. The CDR3 sequence is CASTHLLKGASGNTIYF. The CDR3 bases are TGTGCCAGCACCCACCTTTTGAAGGGGGCATCTGGAAACACCATATATTTT.

This CDR3 reads CASSPPYGTDTQYF. The CDR3 DNA follows: TGTGCCAGCAGCCCACCCTATGGCACAGATACGCAGTATTTT. This rearrangement joins TRBV11-3 to TRBJ2-3, with no clear D. Trimming cost V 5 bases and J 1 base, with 10 bases left between them. There are 14 residues in the CDR3. Germline V gene data show CDR1 as SGHNT and CDR2 as YENEEA.

J is TRBJ2-2 and V is TRBV21-1; the tabulated D call, TRBD2, remains unverified against the DNA. TRBV21-1 is a documented pseudogene. The CDR3 is 14 residues long. The CDR3 coding sequence is TGCCGGAGGACCGGGACTCCGAACACCGGGGAGCTGTTTTTT. Translation gives CRRTGTPNTGELFF.

The rearrangement links TRBV11-3 to TRBJ2-1, with TRBD2 identical over 7 bases. Losses at the gene ends were 1 base for V and 1 base for J; bases not matched to a gene: 10. The CDR3 covers 18 residues. Germline V gene lookup returns CDR1 SGHNT and CDR2 YENEEA. CDR3 region: CASSLAYLGLDSYNEQFF. Here the CDR3 DNA reads TGTGCCAGCAGCTTAGCCTACCTCGGACTAGATTCCTACAATGAGCAGTTCTTC.